The source of this TCR beta chain is a study of T cell responses to AZD1222 COVID-19 vaccine. The study's findings and limits: Repertoire sampling happened only post peak T cell response.

Germline CDR1 is LNHDA and CDR2 is SQIVND (reference sequence). V was pared by 10 bases and J by 1 base, with 17 bases between. The CDR3 loop spans 14 amino acids. The table came from immunoSEQ multiplex PCR; TCRdb's copy has only in-frame clones and leaves some out. The sample yields about 160,000 clones, 91% seen once. A word on this clone: The antigen is unknown.

The gene calls are TRBV19 and TRBJ2-7; D perhaps matches TRBD1 (6 bases). This receptor was identified in an adult in good health. Sequenced here: peripheral blood, sampled on day 0 of AZD1222 vaccination. The CDR3 coding sequence is TGTGCCATCAAACAGGGTGCCGAGTCCTACGAGCAGTACTTC. Residues: CAIKQGAESYEQYF.